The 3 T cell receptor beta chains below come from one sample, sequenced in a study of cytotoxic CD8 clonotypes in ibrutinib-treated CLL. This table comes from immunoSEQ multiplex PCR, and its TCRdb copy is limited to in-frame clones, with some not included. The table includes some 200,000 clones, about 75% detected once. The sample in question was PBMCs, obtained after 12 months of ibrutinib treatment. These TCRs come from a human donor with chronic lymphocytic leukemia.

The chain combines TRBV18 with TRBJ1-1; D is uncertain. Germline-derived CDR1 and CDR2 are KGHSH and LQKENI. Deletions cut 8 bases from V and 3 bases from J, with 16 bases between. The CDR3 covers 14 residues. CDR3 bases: TGTGCCAGCCATGGATCTGCGGAGTACACTGAAGCTTTCTTT. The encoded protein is CASHGSAEYTEAFF. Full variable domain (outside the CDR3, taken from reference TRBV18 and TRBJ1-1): NAGVMQNPRHLVRRRGQEARLRCSPMKGHSHVYWYRQLPEEGLKFMVYLQKENIIDESGMPKERFSAEFPKEGPSILRIQQVVRGDSAAYFCASHGSAEYTEAFFGQGTRLTVV.

This CDR3 is CAIRSTSQDTQYF. The CDR3 nucleotides are TGTGCCATCAGGTCGACTAGTCAGGATACGCAGTATTTT. This sequence joins TRBV10-3 and TRBJ2-3; TRBD2 might be the D (6 bases). Looked up from germline, CDR1 is ENHRY and CDR2 is SYGVKD. The CDR3 covers 13 residues. Trimming left V 6 bases short and J 6 bases short, with 13 bases between.

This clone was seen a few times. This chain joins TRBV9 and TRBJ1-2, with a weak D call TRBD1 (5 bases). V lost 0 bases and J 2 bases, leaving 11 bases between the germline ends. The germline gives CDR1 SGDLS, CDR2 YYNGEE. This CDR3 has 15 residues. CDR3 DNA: TGTGCCAGCAGCGTAGACCCAGGGATGAACTATGGCTACACCTTC. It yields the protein CASSVDPGMNYGYTF.